Given below is one T cell receptor beta chain in context. The data originate from a study of human T cells and chemical hapten exposure. The time point is: patch test 1, 2 weeks after DPC sensitization. Treatment: therapeutic diphenylcyclopropenone sensitization with weekly scalp DPC. Extraction of total RNA was performed on unfractionated whole blood. TCRdb processed the RACE reads anew with MiXCR; each CDR3 protein has one entry. The sample lists about 37,000 distinct CDR3 sequences; around 6.5% were seen once. The CDR3 has 15 residues. Between the trimmed V and J ends, which lost 3 bases and 4 bases, there was a span of 15 bases.

This chain joins TRBV12-3 or TRBV12-4 and TRBJ1-2; possibly TRBD1 for D (5 bases). This receptor was obtained from a woman aged 30 to 39 with alopecia areata. Some clones in this sample may be carry-over from other donors' samples. The starting material was whole blood, obtained in connection with sensitization to the hapten diphenylcyclopropenone (DPC). The CDR3 loop is CASSLTVSTGYGYTF. CDR3 bases: TGTGCCAGCAGTTTGACAGTTTCCACCGGCTATGGCTACACCTTC.